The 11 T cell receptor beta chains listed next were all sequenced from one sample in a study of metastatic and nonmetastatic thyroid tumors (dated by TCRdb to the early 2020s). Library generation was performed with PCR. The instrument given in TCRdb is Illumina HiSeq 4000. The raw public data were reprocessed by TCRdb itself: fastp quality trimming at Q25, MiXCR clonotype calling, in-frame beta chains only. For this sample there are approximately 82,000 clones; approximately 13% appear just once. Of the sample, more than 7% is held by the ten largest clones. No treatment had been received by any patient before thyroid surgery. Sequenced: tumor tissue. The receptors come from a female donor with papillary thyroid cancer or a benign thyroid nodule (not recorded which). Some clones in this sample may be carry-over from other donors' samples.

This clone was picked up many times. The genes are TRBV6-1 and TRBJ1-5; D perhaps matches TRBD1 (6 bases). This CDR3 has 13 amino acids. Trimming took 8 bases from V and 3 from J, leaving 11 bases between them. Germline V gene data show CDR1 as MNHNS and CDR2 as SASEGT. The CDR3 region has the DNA TGTGCCAGCCGAGGACAGAACAATCAGCCCCAGCATTTT. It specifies CASRGQNNQPQHF.

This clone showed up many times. CDR3 region: CASSVGGVDYGYTF. The CDR3 DNA sequence: TGTGCCAGCAGCGTCGGGGGGGTAGACTATGGCTACACCTTC. The gene calls are TRBV9 and TRBJ1-2; a weak D match, TRBD1 (5 bases). Germline V gene data show CDR1 as SGDLS and CDR2 as YYNGEE. The CDR3 is made up of 14 amino acids. Trimming removed 2 bases from V and 3 bases from J, with 11 bases in between.

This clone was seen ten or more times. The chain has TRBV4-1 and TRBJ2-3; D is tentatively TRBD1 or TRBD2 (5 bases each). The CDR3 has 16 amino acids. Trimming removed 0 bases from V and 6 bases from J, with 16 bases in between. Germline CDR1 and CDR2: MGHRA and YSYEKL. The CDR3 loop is CASSQDSWGPEDTQYF. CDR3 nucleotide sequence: TGCGCCAGCAGCCAAGATAGTTGGGGACCGGAGGATACGCAGTATTTT.

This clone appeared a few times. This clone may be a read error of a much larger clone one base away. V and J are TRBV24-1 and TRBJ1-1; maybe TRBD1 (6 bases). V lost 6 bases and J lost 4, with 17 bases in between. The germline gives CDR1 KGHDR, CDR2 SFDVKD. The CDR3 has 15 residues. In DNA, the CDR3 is TGTGCCACCAGTCATGGGGGGGCTACCGGCACTGAAGCTTTCTTT. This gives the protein CATSHGGATGTEAFF.

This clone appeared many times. This chain's CDR3 is CASSVDVRGEYNEQFF. In DNA form, the CDR3 reads TGTGCCAGCAGCGTAGACGTGCGGGGGGAATACAATGAGCAGTTCTTC. This chain joins TRBV9 and TRBJ2-1; 8 positions match TRBD2. J lost 4 bases, V lost 0 bases, and 6 bases had no gene match. The length of the CDR3 is 16 residues. Germline V gives CDR1 SGDLS, CDR2 YYNGEE. The complete variable domain, with remaining parts taken from reference TRBV9 and TRBJ2-1, reads DSGVTQTPKHLITATGQRVTLRCSPRSGDLSVYWYQQSLDQGLQFLIQYYNGEERAKGNILERFSAQQFPDLHSELNLSSLELGDSALYFCASSVDVRGEYNEQFFGPGTRLTVL.

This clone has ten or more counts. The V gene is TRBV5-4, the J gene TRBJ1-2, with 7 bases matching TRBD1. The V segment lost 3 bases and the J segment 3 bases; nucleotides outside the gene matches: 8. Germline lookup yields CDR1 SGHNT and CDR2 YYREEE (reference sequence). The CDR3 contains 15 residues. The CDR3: CASSSNRGIDYGYTF. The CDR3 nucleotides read TGTGCCAGCAGCTCCAACAGGGGCATTGACTATGGCTACACCTTC.

This CDR3 is CSARLLLACSPSEQYF. In DNA, the CDR3 is TGCAGTGCTAGATTGTTGTTAGCGTGTAGCCCTAGTGAGCAGTACTTC. This chain links TRBV20-1 with TRBJ2-7, with D possibly being TRBD2 (5 bases). Germline V gene lookup returns CDR1 DFQATT and CDR2 SNEGSKA (reference sequence). This CDR3 spans 16 amino acids. Between the trimmed V and J ends, which lost 2 bases and 7 bases, there was a span of 24 bases.

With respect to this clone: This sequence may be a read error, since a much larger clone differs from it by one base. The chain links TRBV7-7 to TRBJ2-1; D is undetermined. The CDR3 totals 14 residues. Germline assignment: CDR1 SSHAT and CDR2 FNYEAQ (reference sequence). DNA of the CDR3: TGTGCTAGCAGCTTAGAGTTAAATAACGATGAGCAGTTCTTC. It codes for CASSLELNNDEQFF.

CDR3 sequence: CASSMGLPQETQYF. CDR3 nucleotides: TGTGCCAGCAGCATGGGACTACCTCAAGAGACCCAGTACTTC. The genes are TRBV5-4 and TRBJ2-5, with 7 bases fitting TRBD2. Germline CDR1 and CDR2: SGHNT and YYREEE (reference sequence). Unmatched junction bases numbered 5, after V lost 4 bases and J lost 2 bases. The CDR3 is 14 amino acids.

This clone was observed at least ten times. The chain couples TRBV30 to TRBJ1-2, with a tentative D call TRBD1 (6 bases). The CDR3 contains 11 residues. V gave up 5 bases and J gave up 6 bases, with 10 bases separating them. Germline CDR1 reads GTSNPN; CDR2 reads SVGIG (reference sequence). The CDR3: CAWSGAHGYTF. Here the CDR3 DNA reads TGTGCCTGGTCAGGGGCCCATGGCTACACCTTC.

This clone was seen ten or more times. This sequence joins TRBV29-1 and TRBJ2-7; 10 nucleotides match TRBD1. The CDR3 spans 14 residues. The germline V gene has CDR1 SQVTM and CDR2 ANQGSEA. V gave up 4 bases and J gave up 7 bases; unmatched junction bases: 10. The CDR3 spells CSVVLRQGALEQYF. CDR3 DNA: TGCAGCGTTGTATTGAGACAGGGGGCGCTTGAGCAGTACTTC.